The 11 T cell receptor beta chains in this list originate from one sample, sequenced in a study of a mutant IDH1 vaccine in newly diagnosed glioma. The repertoire was sequenced with immunoSEQ multiplex PCR; TCRdb's copy has only in-frame clones and lacks some. Among some 58,000 clones listed, around 81% were seen once. The time point here: week 35, safety follow-up. Doses comprised 300 ug of mutant IDH1 20-mer peptide each, plus topical imiquimod. The antigens these receptors bind are not known. The input for sequencing was PBMCs, taken from a glioma patient whose treatment included an IDH1 peptide vaccine. Every receptor here comes from a man aged 35 to 55 with glioma.

This chain joins TRBV27 and TRBJ2-1; either TRBD1 or TRBD2 may supply D (5 bases each). The length of the CDR3 is 15 residues. Germline V gene lookup returns CDR1 MNHEY and CDR2 SMNVEV (reference sequence). Trimming cost V 7 bases and J 9 bases, with 22 bases left between them. The CDR3: CASIPGTLLKGEQFF. For the CDR3, the DNA is TGTGCCAGCATCCCCGGGACCTTGCTGAAGGGTGAGCAGTTCTTC.

The V gene is TRBV11-1, the J gene TRBJ2-3; 9 bases are shared with TRBD1. Germline loops: CDR1 SGHAT, CDR2 FQDESV (reference sequence). The ends lost 5 bases at V and 3 bases at J; junction bases unmatched: 18. The CDR3 extends over 19 amino acids. CDR3: CASSPVPGDRVIWTDTQYF. CDR3 nucleotides: TGTGCCAGCAGCCCTGTACCGGGGGACAGGGTAATTTGGACAGATACGCAGTATTTT.

This rearrangement joins TRBV11-2 to TRBJ1-6; weak D call: TRBD1 (5 bases). Germline loops: CDR1 SGHAT, CDR2 FQNNGV. This CDR3 spans 17 amino acids. V gave up 5 bases and J gave up 3 bases, with 17 bases separating them. CDR3 protein: CASSGRDSGGYNSPLHF. The CDR3, as DNA: TGTGCCAGCAGCGGACGGGACTCAGGAGGCTATAATTCACCCCTCCACTTT.

The rearrangement links TRBV7-2 to TRBJ1-4; tentative D call: TRBD1 (6 bases). Trimming took 5 bases from V and 7 from J, leaving 17 bases between them. CDR3 length: 15 amino acids. The germline gives CDR1 SGHTA, CDR2 FQGNSA. CDR3 nucleotide sequence: TGTGCCAGCAGCCCCCAAATACAGGGAAGTGAAAAACTGTTTTTT. It translates to CASSPQIQGSEKLFF.

The chain is built from TRBV19 and TRBJ2-5; TRBD2 matches 13 bases. With 9 bases clipped from V and 5 bases from J, the junction kept 3 bases outside the gene matches. Looked up from germline, CDR1 is LNHDA and CDR2 is SQIVND (reference sequence). This CDR3 contains 13 residues. CDR3 sequence reads: CASRTSGSETQYF. The CDR3 bases are TGTGCCAGCAGGACTAGCGGGAGCGAGACCCAGTACTTC.

The genes are TRBV7-2 and TRBJ1-3; tentatively, D is TRBD1 (5 bases). The CDR3 has 15 residues. Trimming shortened V by 1 base and J by 0 bases, and 7 bases separated the two germline ends. Germline CDR1 reads SGHTA; CDR2 reads FQGNSA. The CDR3 bases are TGTGCCAGCAGCTTAGGGGGGGTCTCTGGAAACACCATATATTTT. Translated: CASSLGGVSGNTIYF.

The V call is TRBV7-2, the J call TRBJ1-3; D remains unclear. V lost 1 base and J lost 2, with 6 bases in between. The CDR3 extends over 14 amino acids. Germline loops: CDR1 SGHTA, CDR2 FQGNSA. This CDR3 is CASSLGGPGNTIYF. CDR3 nucleotide sequence: TGTGCCAGCAGCTTAGGAGGGCCTGGAAACACCATATATTTT.

V is TRBV6-1 and J is TRBJ1-1; 8 bases line up with TRBD1. CDR1 MNHNS and CDR2 SASEGT come from the germline V gene. J lost 11 bases, V lost 0 bases, and 5 bases had no gene match. The CDR3 totals 13 residues. CDR3: CASSEANRGDAFF. CDR3 coding DNA: TGTGCCAGCAGTGAAGCGAACAGGGGGGATGCTTTCTTT.

The genes are TRBV2 and TRBJ2-5, with D unclear. V lost 1 base, J lost 5 bases, and 8 bases lay in between. CDR3 size: 13 residues. Germline CDR1 SNHLY, CDR2 FYNNEI. CDR3 in amino acids: CASSEGIWETQYF. The DNA for the CDR3 is TGTGCCAGCAGTGAAGGGATATGGGAGACCCAGTACTTC.

CDR3 nucleotides: TGCAGCGTTAGGGGCCACAGGGATTCTGGAAACACCATATATTTT. Translated, it gives CSVRGHRDSGNTIYF. The chain carries TRBV29-1 and TRBJ1-3; D is perhaps TRBD1 (6 bases). Between the trimmed V and J ends, which lost 5 bases and 1 base, there was a span of 15 bases. CDR3 size: 15 residues. The germline gives CDR1 SQVTM, CDR2 ANQGSEA.

The chain is built from TRBV2 and TRBJ2-7, with 7 bases matching TRBD1. With V trimmed by 6 bases and J by 5 bases, 4 bases remained unmatched. The CDR3 runs 12 residues. The germline V gene encodes CDR1 SNHLY and CDR2 FYNNEI. DNA of the CDR3: TGTGCCAGCAGCGCAGACAGGGACGAGCAGTACTTC. Translation gives CASSADRDEQYF. Drawing the rest from reference TRBV2 and TRBJ2-7, the complete variable domain is EPEVTQTPSHQVTQMGQEVILRCVPISNHLYFYWYRQILGQKVEFLVSFYNNEISEKSEIFDDQFSVERPDGSNFTLKIRSTKLEDSAMYFCASSADRDEQYFGPGTRLTVT.